The present T cell receptor (beta chain) was sequenced within a study of Ad26.COV2.S vaccination and SARS-CoV-2 variants. Across the study: Donor allocation was to the COV1001 Ad26.COV2.S trial arm. Study observations and caveats: The analyses of TCR breadth and depth may have understated the size of total T cell responses. The placebo group had lower spike-specific TCR breadth than the vaccine recipients did.

Profiled with immunoSEQ multiplex PCR; TCRdb holds only in-frame clones, not every one. The table lists a few hundred thousand clones, 83% of them singletons. Trimming pared 3 bases from V and 7 bases from J, leaving 13 bases between. The CDR3 contains 15 residues. Germline CDR1 reads KGHSH; CDR2 reads LQKENI. Treatment reported: 15 to 20 received Ad26.COV2.S at low or high dose, single or two shots; roughly five received placebo; per-sample allocation not given. Sampling was done on day 63 after the first vaccine or placebo injection. Ad26.COV2.S expressed prefusion-stabilized spike from the original Wuhan strain. This clone was seen only once. Its specificity is unknown.

The J gene is TRBJ1-6, the V gene TRBV18; D ambiguous. Sequencing used peripheral blood, obtained in a trial of Ad26.COV2.S vaccine versus placebo. The TCR was taken from a person aged 18-65 years who received the Ad26.COV2.S COVID-19 vaccine or a placebo. This chain's CDR3 is CASSPMNTANSPLHF. For the CDR3, the DNA is TGTGCCAGCTCACCTATGAATACGGCCAATTCACCCCTCCACTTT.